This is a list of T cell receptor beta chains from one sample in a study of long-term antiretroviral therapy in people with HIV. Clones were read by immunoSEQ multiplex PCR, and TCRdb kept only the in-frame ones, dropping some. In the table there are tens of thousands of clones, 70% to 85% of which are singletons. The source material was unsorted PBMCs, sampled 3 years after starting antiretroviral therapy. The source is a man aged 35 to 55 with HIV. CDR3s include the opening cysteine and the closing phenylalanine or tryptophan. The D gene is left open where the match is weak. Expanded clones are given a class, and other clones once, few, many or no size at all.

cdr3_length j_call d_call clone_size v_call cdr3_aa cdr3_nt
13 TRBJ1-2 . . TRBV13 CASSLVGGYGYTF TGTGCCAGCAGCTTAGTTGGAGGATATGGCTACACCTTC
14 TRBJ2-6 TRBD1 . TRBV11-2 CASSINRGVNVLTF TGTGCCAGCAGCATTAACAGGGGGGTCAACGTCCTGACTTTC
18 TRBJ2-3 TRBD2 once TRBV7-9 CASTRLTSGGTSTDTQYF TGTGCCAGCACCCGGCTAACTAGCGGGGGGACTAGCACAGATACGCAGTATTTT
14 TRBJ1-4 . . TRBV11-3 CASSFLGANEKLFF TGTGCCAGCAGCTTCCTCGGGGCTAATGAAAAACTGTTTTTT
15 TRBJ2-2 . . TRBV9 CASSARTVNTGELFF TGTGCCAGCAGCGCACGGACAGTGAACACCGGGGAGCTGTTTTTT
14 TRBJ2-2 TRBD2 few TRBV2 CAGLAGAYTGELFF TGTGCCGGTCTAGCGGGGGCGTACACCGGGGAGCTGTTTTTT
13 TRBJ2-1 . . TRBV27 CASSPSESKEQFF TGTGCCAGCAGTCCCAGCGAAAGCAAAGAGCAGTTCTTC
14 TRBJ1-1 TRBD1 . TRBV5-1 CASSSPQGDTEAFF TGCGCCAGCAGCTCCCCGCAGGGGGACACTGAAGCTTTCTTT
14 TRBJ2-7 TRBD1 . TRBV6-5 CASSPGQRIYEQYF TGTGCCAGCAGCCCGGGACAGAGAATCTACGAGCAGTACTTC
16 TRBJ2-2 . . TRBV15 CATSRGALASAGELFF TGTGCCACCAGCAGAGGGGCACTCGCCAGCGCCGGGGAGCTGTTTTTT
17 TRBJ1-6 . . TRBV4-1 CASSQESGYGINSPLHF TGCGCCAGCAGCCAAGAGTCGGGTTACGGAATAAATTCACCCCTCCACTTT
14 TRBJ1-2 . . TRBV6-1 CASSERDGNYGYTF TGTGCCAGCAGTGAGAGGGACGGGAACTATGGCTACACCTTC
13 TRBJ2-3 . . TRBV27 CASSLASTDTQYF TGTGCCAGCAGTCTGGCTAGCACAGATACGCAGTATTTT